These 16 T cell receptor beta chains were sequenced from one sample in a study of read filtering for tumor transcriptome and immune sequencing. Molecular barcoded adaptors covering alpha/delta and beta/gamma chains were used on around 370 ng RNA. In TCRdb, the reads were re-called with MiXCR into one record per CDR3 protein. The table records 93,000 or so distinct CDR3 sequences, about 22% of them present only once. Sequences were obtained from a population of CD138-negative cells sorted from bone marrow. The receptor set was obtained from a donor at least 40 years old with multiple myeloma.

There are a few counts of this clonotype. The CDR3 is CASSYGGKAVVPLHF. The DNA of the CDR3 is TGTGCCAGCAGTTACGGGGGCAAGGCGGTGGTTCCCCTCCACTTT. The genes are TRBV6-2 or TRBV6-3 and TRBJ1-6; the D gene is possibly TRBD1 (6 bases). This CDR3 is built from 15 residues. Trimming cost V 2 bases and J 13 bases, with 18 bases left between them. Per the germline V gene, CDR1 is MNHEY and CDR2 is SVGEGT.

This clonotype was counted a few times. This likely reflects a read error, since a far larger clone is one base away. CDR3 in DNA: TGTGCCAGCAGCTCCCTAGCGGGGGGAAGAGATACGCAGTATTTT. Translation: CASSSLAGGRDTQYF. This rearrangement joins TRBV7-3 to TRBJ2-3; TRBD2 aligns across 11 bases. Germline assignment: CDR1 SGHTA and CDR2 FQGTGA. J was trimmed by 5 bases and V by 4 bases; bases with no gene match: 5. The CDR3 spans 15 residues.

This clonotype was seen ten or more times. CDR3 DNA sequence: TGCAGTGCTAGAAAGGGTAGCAATGAGCAGTTCTTC. Encoded protein: CSARKGSNEQFF. The chain combines TRBV20-1 with TRBJ2-1; no clear D. The CDR3 covers 12 residues. Germline assignment: CDR1 DFQATT and CDR2 SNEGSKA (reference sequence). Trimming took off 2 bases at V and 6 bases at J, with 8 bases between the two ends.

This clonotype was counted many times. The CDR3: CSVEDPQTQYF. DNA for the CDR3: TGCAGCGTTGAAGATCCTCAGACCCAGTACTTC. This chain links TRBV29-1 with TRBJ2-5; D not certain. V gave up 0 bases and J gave up 6 bases, with 5 bases separating them. Germline CDR1 reads SQVTM; CDR2 reads ANQGSEA. The CDR3 sequence is 11 residues long. The whole variable domain, remainder taken from reference TRBV29-1 and TRBJ2-5, is SAVISQKPSRDICQRGTSLTIQCQVDSQVTMMFWYRQQPGQSLTLIATANQGSEATYESGFVIDKFPISRPNLTFSTLTVSNMSPEDSSIYLCSVEDPQTQYFGPGTRLLVL.

This clonotype was counted ten times or more. The gene calls are TRBV11-3 and TRBJ2-1; D ambiguous. Trimming took off 0 bases at V and 0 bases at J, with 6 bases between the two ends. The CDR3 runs 15 residues. Germline V lookup: CDR1 SGHNT, CDR2 YENEEA. The CDR3 region is CASSLDASSYNEQFF. CDR3 nucleotides: TGTGCCAGCAGCTTAGACGCAAGCTCCTACAATGAGCAGTTCTTC.

This chain connects TRBV28 to TRBJ2-3; 9 bases map to TRBD2. CDR3 size: 15 residues. From germline, CDR1 is MDHEN and CDR2 SYDVKM. With 3 bases clipped from V and 4 bases from J, the junction kept 5 bases outside the gene matches. The CDR3 region has the DNA TGTGCCAGCAGTTTCCCGCAGCGGGGGGCAGATACGCAGTATTTT. The encoded protein is CASSFPQRGADTQYF.

This clonotype was seen only a few times. The V call is TRBV7-9, the J call TRBJ1-1; no definite D call. CDR3 length: 16 amino acids. The V end lost 1 base, the J end lost 5 bases, and 17 bases lay between the germline ends. CDR1 is SEHNR and CDR2 is FQNEAQ in the germline V gene (reference sequence). CDR3 sequence reads: CASSLGKLSGKTEAFF. CDR3 bases: TGTGCCAGCAGCTTAGGAAAGTTGAGTGGGAAGACTGAAGCTTTCTTT.

To note about this clonotype: Just one base apart from a much larger clone, this may be a read error. This chain connects TRBV20-1 to TRBJ2-2, with D perhaps TRBD2 (6 bases). The CDR3 covers 11 residues. Germline assignment: CDR1 DFQATT and CDR2 SNEGSKA (reference sequence). The CDR3 DNA sequence: TGCAGTGCTAGTCTTTCGGGGGAGCTGTCTTTT. Protein product: CSASLSGELSF.

This clonotype was found many times. The chain couples TRBV2 to TRBJ2-5, with a possible D match to TRBD1 (6 bases). This CDR3 region has 14 residues. V was shortened by 2 bases and J by 1 base, with 8 bases between the two germline ends. In germline, CDR1 is SNHLY, CDR2 FYNNEI. CDR3 nucleotide sequence: TGTGCCAGCAGTGAAATGGGGGCCCAAGAGACCCAGTACTTC. Encoded protein: CASSEMGAQETQYF.

This clonotype was counted between two and nine times. CDR3: CSASQEEAKNIQYF. In DNA form, the CDR3 reads TGCAGTGCTAGCCAGGAGGAGGCCAAAAACATTCAGTACTTC. This chain connects TRBV20-1 to TRBJ2-4, with D perhaps matching TRBD2 (5 bases). This CDR3 spans 14 amino acids. Deletions cut 3 bases from V and 1 base from J, with 10 bases between. CDR1 is DFQATT and CDR2 is SNEGSKA in the germline V gene (reference sequence).

This clonotype was counted a few times. This sequence joins TRBV6-2 or TRBV6-3 and TRBJ1-5; no reliable D call. Per the germline V gene, CDR1 is MNHEY and CDR2 is SVGEGT. Trimming stripped 1 base from V and 7 bases from J, with 8 bases between. The CDR3 runs 13 residues. CDR3 bases: TGTGCCAGCAGTTACTGGGGTAGCCAGCCCCAGCATTTT. Its translation: CASSYWGSQPQHF.

This clonotype was picked up a small number of times. CDR3 in DNA: TGCGCCAGCAGCTACGACAGCAACACAGATACGCAGTATTTT. Protein: CASSYDSNTDTQYF. The rearrangement uses TRBV5-1 and TRBJ2-3, with D perhaps TRBD1 (5 bases). Germline V lookup: CDR1 SGHRS, CDR2 YFSETQ. V was pared by 3 bases and J by 2 bases, with 10 bases between. The CDR3 covers 14 residues.

This clonotype has just one count. The J gene is TRBJ2-2, the V gene TRBV30; no reliable D call. The CDR3 is 15 amino acids. Looked up from germline, CDR1 is GTSNPN and CDR2 is SVGIG (reference sequence). Trimming took off 4 bases at V and 4 bases at J, with 16 bases between the two ends. The CDR3 DNA follows: TGTGCCTGGAATAGGCGTGGACGGCTCACCGGGGAGCTGTTTTTT. Protein: CAWNRRGRLTGELFF. Full variable domain (remainder filled in from reference TRBV30 and TRBJ2-2): SQTIHQWPATLVQPVGSPLSLECTVEGTSNPNLYWYRQAAGRGLQLLFYSVGIGQISSEVPQNLSASRPQDRQFILSSKKLLLSDSGFYLCAWNRRGRLTGELFFGEGSRLTVL.

DNA for the CDR3: TGCGCCAGCAGCTGGGGGGGTGGCTCCTACAATGAGCAGTTCTTC. Protein product: CASSWGGGSYNEQFF. The chain links TRBV5-1 to TRBJ2-1, with TRBD2 identical over 7 bases. The CDR3 covers 15 residues. From germline, CDR1 is SGHRS and CDR2 YFSETQ. V lost 3 bases to trimming and J lost 0 bases; unmatched junction nucleotides: 3.

This clonotype showed up just a few times. This chain connects TRBV5-1 to TRBJ2-1, with a possible D match to TRBD1 (6 bases). The V end lost 3 bases, the J end lost 4 bases, and 8 bases lay between the germline ends. The V gene's germline CDR1 is SGHRS and CDR2 YFSETQ. The CDR3 has 13 amino acids. The DNA for the CDR3 is TGCGCCAGCAGCTCCGACAGGTACAATGAGCAGTTCTTC. Encoded protein: CASSSDRYNEQFF.

At least ten counts were recorded for this clonotype. The genes are TRBV18 and TRBJ2-7; D is undetermined. The V gene's germline CDR1 is KGHSH and CDR2 LQKENI. V dropped 5 bases and J dropped 7 bases, with 12 bases sitting between them. The CDR3 spans 12 residues. For the CDR3, the DNA is TGTGCCAGCTCAGAGCACGGGTCGGAGCAGTACTTC. Its translation: CASSEHGSEQYF.